The next 19 T cell receptor beta chains were all read from a single sample in a study of T cell repertoires in ileal Crohn's disease. Assay: immunoSEQ multiplex PCR; the TCRdb copy retains only in-frame clones and omits some. Of some 30,000 clones in the sample, around 80% were seen once. Sequencing was carried out using ileal tissue. Source of these receptors: an adult with Crohn's disease.

The rearrangement uses TRBV7-9 and TRBJ2-7; D possibly corresponds to TRBD1 (6 bases). Germline values: CDR1 SEHNR, CDR2 FQNEAQ (reference sequence). Trimming removed 5 bases from V and 6 bases from J, with 14 bases in between. This CDR3 contains 13 residues. CDR3 sequence: CASSVTTGVEQYF. CDR3 sequence (DNA): TGTGCCAGCAGCGTAACGACAGGAGTCGAGCAGTACTTC.

The genes are TRBV5-4 and TRBJ2-2; D unclear. The length of the CDR3 is 13 residues. In germline, CDR1 is SGHNT, CDR2 YYREEE (reference sequence). The V gene lost 4 bases and the J gene lost 6 bases, with 10 bases spanning the gap. The CDR3 DNA is TGTGCCAGCAGCCCCCTCCCCGCCGGGGAGCTGTTTTTT. This codes for CASSPLPAGELFF.

In the case of this clone: This CDR3 is also generated by other DNA sequences in the sample. This chain joins TRBV15 and TRBJ1-1; D is uncertain. Germline values: CDR1 LNHNV, CDR2 YYDKDF (reference sequence). V lost 0 bases to trimming and J lost 0 bases, with 8 bases between them. CDR3 length equals 15 residues. DNA of the CDR3: TGTGCCACCAGCAGAGATCTCGACATGAACACTGAAGCTTTCTTT. Protein: CATSRDLDMNTEAFF.

J is TRBJ2-2 and V is TRBV5-4; 10 bases fit TRBD2. The CDR3 loop spans 17 amino acids. V shed 4 bases and J 1 base; nucleotides not matched to a gene: 7. Germline V gives CDR1 SGHNT, CDR2 YYREEE (reference sequence). The CDR3 region is CASSGLAGGGNTGELFF. As DNA, the CDR3 is TGTGCCAGCAGCGGATTAGCGGGGGGCGGGAACACCGGGGAGCTGTTTTTT.

The chain combines TRBV5-1 with TRBJ2-4; TRBD1 aligns across 7 bases. The V gene's germline CDR1 is SGHRS and CDR2 YFSETQ. The junction had 9 bases not matched to a gene; V was cut back by 0 bases and J by 6 bases. The CDR3 length is 16 residues. The CDR3: CASSLGDSLGGNIQYF. CDR3 coding DNA: TGCGCCAGCAGCTTGGGGGACAGTCTAGGGGGAAACATTCAGTACTTC.

The chain has TRBV30 and TRBJ2-2, with D possibly being TRBD1 (6 bases). CDR1 and CDR2 (germline): GTSNPN, SVGIG (reference sequence). Trimming stripped 4 bases from V and 5 bases from J, with 8 bases between. This CDR3 has 12 amino acids. CDR3 coding DNA: TGTGCCTGGAACGACAGGACCGGGGAGCTGTTTTTT. It translates to CAWNDRTGELFF.

In nucleotides, the CDR3 is TGTGCCAGCAGCTTATTTGGGACAGCTTCCTACAATGAGCAGTTCTTC. Residues: CASSLFGTASYNEQFF. This chain uses TRBV5-6 with TRBJ2-1, with 7 bases matching TRBD1. CDR1 and CDR2 (germline): SGHDT, YYEEEE. The CDR3 extends over 16 amino acids. J gave up 1 base and V 2 bases, and 6 bases lay outside the gene matches.

V and J are TRBV29-1 and TRBJ1-5; TRBD1 is a possible D gene (6 bases). The CDR3 is made up of 13 amino acids. Trimming took off 6 bases at V and 5 bases at J, with 14 bases between the two ends. Per the germline V gene, CDR1 is SQVTM and CDR2 is ANQGSEA. CDR3 in amino acids: CSVRLDSDQPQHF. CDR3 sequence (DNA): TGCAGCGTGAGGCTGGACAGTGATCAGCCCCAGCATTTT.

This clone was observed a handful of times. The chain uses TRBV28 and TRBJ2-7; weak D call: TRBD2 (5 bases). V was clipped by 3 bases and J by 2 bases, with 8 bases between them. The CDR3 runs to 13 residues. The germline gives CDR1 MDHEN, CDR2 SYDVKM. The CDR3 region is CASSFQLAYEQYF. CDR3 DNA sequence: TGTGCCAGCAGTTTTCAACTAGCCTACGAGCAGTACTTC.

The V and J genes are TRBV7-9 and TRBJ2-7; 8 bases are a match to TRBD1. The CDR3 extends over 19 amino acids. Germline V CDR1 and CDR2: SEHNR, FQNEAQ (reference sequence). Trimming cost V 4 bases and J 0 bases; bases outside gene matches: 17. CDR3 sequence: CASSSYPGQVKPSSYEQYF. The CDR3 DNA reads as TGTGCCAGCAGCTCATATCCGGGACAGGTCAAACCAAGCTCCTACGAGCAGTACTTC.

The rearrangement uses TRBV27 and TRBJ1-4; tentatively, D is TRBD1 (5 bases). Germline V lookup: CDR1 MNHEY, CDR2 SMNVEV (reference sequence). V lost 7 bases, J lost 4 bases, and 16 bases lay in between. This CDR3 contains 15 residues. The CDR3: CASNRPRGRNEKLFF. The CDR3 DNA reads as TGTGCCAGCAACAGGCCACGCGGCCGTAATGAAAAACTGTTTTTT.

This rearrangement joins TRBV6-5 to TRBJ2-5; TRBD2 matches 8 bases. V lost 0 bases, J lost 4 bases, and 4 bases stayed unmatched. Germline CDR1 reads MNHEY; CDR2 reads SVGAGI. This CDR3 region has 15 residues. Here the CDR3 DNA reads TGTGCCAGCAGTTACTCGTTCGGGGGGGGAGAGACCCAGTACTTC. Translation: CASSYSFGGGETQYF.

The chain combines TRBV9 with TRBJ2-3; D possibly corresponds to TRBD1 (6 bases). Germline assignment: CDR1 SGDLS and CDR2 YYNGEE. V gave up 1 base and J gave up 1 base, with 10 bases separating them. There are 15 residues in the CDR3. CDR3 DNA sequence: TGTGCCAGCAGCGTACGGGGACAACGCACAGATACGCAGTATTTT. Protein sequence: CASSVRGQRTDTQYF.

The chain is built from TRBV7-2 and TRBJ2-5, with 9 positions matching TRBD2. The CDR3 is made up of 16 amino acids. V was clipped by 5 bases and J by 6 bases; unmatched bases: 13. Per germline, CDR1 SGHTA and CDR2 FQGNSA. The CDR3 sequence is CASSPTGGGAGKTQYF. The CDR3 nucleotides are TGTGCCAGCAGCCCTACGGGCGGGGGGGCCGGGAAGACCCAGTACTTC.

There are a few counts of this clone. The chain combines TRBV2 with TRBJ2-1; D is possibly TRBD2 (5 bases). Trimming shortened V by 6 bases and J by 8 bases, and 11 bases separated the two germline ends. The germline V gene encodes CDR1 SNHLY and CDR2 FYNNEI. The length of the CDR3 is 12 residues. CDR3 protein: CASRIFSDEQFF. The CDR3 coding sequence is TGTGCCAGCAGGATCTTTAGCGATGAGCAGTTCTTC. Together with reference TRBV2 and TRBJ2-1, the CDR3 gives the full variable domain: EPEVTQTPSHQVTQMGQEVILRCVPISNHLYFYWYRQILGQKVEFLVSFYNNEISEKSEIFDDQFSVERPDGSNFTLKIRSTKLEDSAMYFCASRIFSDEQFFGPGTRLTVL.

The chain employs TRBV4-2 and TRBJ2-5; D remains unclear. CDR1 and CDR2 (germline): LGHNA, YNFKEQ. The CDR3 spans 12 residues. V was shortened by 2 bases and J by 2 bases, with 3 bases between the two germline ends. CDR3 residues: CASSQRQETQYF. CDR3 sequence (DNA): TGTGCCAGCAGCCAACGGCAAGAGACCCAGTACTTC.

V usage is TRBV2 and J usage is TRBJ2-1; the match to TRBD2 covers 14 bases. V dropped 3 bases and J dropped 0; count of bases not matched to a gene: 10. The germline gives CDR1 SNHLY, CDR2 FYNNEI. This CDR3 spans 20 amino acids. The CDR3 region is CASSDPRTSGRRRSYNEQFF. For the CDR3, the DNA is TGTGCCAGCAGTGACCCCAGGACTAGCGGGAGGAGACGCTCCTACAATGAGCAGTTCTTC.

V and J are TRBV14 and TRBJ2-2; 7 bases map to TRBD1. This CDR3 contains 15 residues. CDR1 is SGHDN, CDR2 FVKESK, per germline. V lost 0 bases and J lost 3; bases outside the gene matches: 1. For the CDR3, the DNA is TGTGCCAGCAGCCAAGAGGACAGGTACACCGGGGAGCTGTTTTTT. Translation: CASSQEDRYTGELFF. The variable domain in full, completed from reference TRBV14 and TRBJ2-2, reads EAGVTQFPSHSVIEKGQTVTLRCDPISGHDNLYWYRRVMGKEIKFLLHFVKESKQDESGMPNNRFLAERTGGTYSTLKVQPAELEDSGVYFCASSQEDRYTGELFFGEGSRLTVL.

This chain connects TRBV15 to TRBJ2-1, with 7 positions matching TRBD1. CDR3 length: 16 amino acids. The V gene's germline CDR1 is LNHNV and CDR2 YYDKDF (reference sequence). V lost 5 bases, J lost 0 bases, and 7 bases stayed unmatched. CDR3 loop: CATSGRGQSSYNEQFF. The CDR3 nucleotides are TGTGCCACCAGCGGACGGGGACAGAGCTCCTACAATGAGCAGTTCTTC.